A selection of T cell receptor beta chains follows, all from one sample in a study of blood T cell repertoires in COVID-19. Using immunoSEQ multiplex PCR, the repertoire was profiled, and TCRdb retains in-frame clones only, with some absent. The repertoire holds about 80,000 clones, with almost 85% as singletons. Sequences were obtained from peripheral blood. The receptors originated from a man between 60 and 75 years old with acute or convalescent COVID-19. The conserved cysteine and the conserved F or W are not part of the CDR3 here. Fields, in order: V gene, J gene, CDR3 protein.

TRBV10-2	TRBJ2-5	ASGGTSEETQY
TRBV19	TRBJ1-1	ASSVDRINTEAF
TRBV7-9	TRBJ1-1	ASSVTVGGTEAF
TRBV6-1	TRBJ2-1	ASSGLAGGPGNEQF
TRBV4-3	TRBJ2-2	ASSQDRGSRAGELF
TRBV3-1/TRBV3-2	TRBJ2-2	ASSPGTEAGELF
TRBV7-2	TRBJ2-7	ASRLGHRGGLYEQY
TRBV19	TRBJ2-6	ASSTPGTGYSGANVLT
TRBV2	TRBJ2-7	ASSEYRVYEQY
TRBV5-6	TRBJ2-1	ASSLRRGVPDEQF
TRBV15	TRBJ2-1	ATSLQSGLAGGREQF
TRBV7-2	TRBJ2-5	ASSSLIQETQY
TRBV30	TRBJ1-1	AWSVKEGGDLVSEAF
TRBV7-2	TRBJ1-2	ASSATGVYGYT
TRBV2	TRBJ1-4	ASSATGKAGEKLF
TRBV29-1	TRBJ1-1	SFWDRGSEAF
TRBV11-3	TRBJ2-2	ASSPDRATGELF
TRBV28	TRBJ1-1	ASSIPRGGTEAF
TRBV6-2/TRBV6-3	TRBJ2-5	ASSLDRRGVLQETQY
TRBV27	TRBJ1-2	ASSLKENYGYT
TRBV19	TRBJ2-1	ASSGTGIPESSYNEQF